The T cell receptor (beta chain) described here comes from a study of blood T cell repertoires in COVID-19 (dated by TCRdb to about 2020). Regarding the research as a whole: Samples from collaborators originated in the United States, Italy and Spain and spanned both the acute and convalescent phases of COVID-19. The material from the prospective study consisted of cDNA or gDNA derived from T cells, B-cell-depleted T cells, or PBMCs. The dataset comprised deeply sampled blood TCRbeta repertoires from subjects exposed to, actively infected with, or recovered from COVID-19. The repertoires were made available in a free public database intended to serve as a resource for research on the immune response to SARS-CoV-2. Samples came from the ongoing ImmuneRACE study (first 160 participants) plus 1,254 subjects from 6 global collaborators. The sample metadata nearly always contained a de-identified subject ID, COVID-19 status, age in years and sex. HLA class I and class II types, where available, came from metadata supplied by the sample provider rather than from assay-based typing.

Summary of the overall study and its limitations: How much clinical and demographic metadata was included differed by source and by participant, and the metadata was provided uncurated.

In Seattle, one collaborating source enrolled patients while the infection was active and tracked those patients longitudinally over the course of disease. Collaborating institutions collected whole blood in K2EDTA tubes following their own protocols. For TCRbeta analysis, collaborators shipped samples in one of three forms: frozen whole blood, isolated PBMCs, or DNA extracted from either of those sample types. The CDR3 covers 15 residues, taking in both the cysteine and the phenylalanine. The sequence is cut down to CDR3 DNA, 45 bases in frame from base 1. Clipping removes 1 base from V and 6 bases from J, with 6 as the unmatched junction base count. Per the germline V gene, SGDLS is the CDR1 and YYNGEE is the CDR2. TCRbeta CDR3 regions were amplified from genomic DNA by means of the immunoSEQ Assay, a bias-controlled multiplex PCR. Per the original workflow: Within the assay, amplification of reference gene primers was used to estimate how many nucleated cells each sample contained. To quantify the absolute abundance of each unique TCRbeta CDR3 rearrangement, sequence reads were collapsed and filtered. For each sample, productive Simpson clonality was calculated as the square root of Simpson's diversity index over productive rearrangements. Imported from immuneACCESS, the table was reduced by TCRdb to in-frame sequences with V and J called. These copies leave out some clones; in studies compared against another copy, an unresolved V gene accounts for under half, and the cause of the remainder is not known. The V and J calls and clone size were taken over from that table, and D and trimming were inferred from the DNA. This sample gives more than 95,000 clones in total; 65% to 85% of them show up just once. The ten largest clones capture 17% of the sample.

On this clone itself: The antigen it recognizes is unknown. The input lacks base qualities; no much larger clone sits a single base away.

This receptor was identified in a man aged 25 to 40 with COVID-19, enrolled during active disease. This chain is built from TRBV9 and TRBJ2-1, and 8 junctional nucleotides match TRBD1. The sequenced material came from peripheral blood. The sequenced DNA: TGTGCCAGCAGCGTATCCGGGACAGGCTCCAATGAGCAGTTCTTC. It translates to CASSVSGTGSNEQFF. This CDR3, with the reference TRBV9 and TRBJ2-1 proteins standing in past its ends, gives the full variable domain DSGVTQTPKHLITATGQRVTLRCSPRSGDLSVYWYQQSLDQGLQFLIQYYNGEERAKGNILERFSAQQFPDLHSELNLSSLELGDSALYFCASSVSGTGSNEQFFGPGTRLTVL.